This T cell receptor (beta chain) was captured in a study of shared clonotypes between healthy human individuals. The naive CD8 fraction comprised CD45RO-negative cells positively selected for CCR7 and excluded terminally differentiated effector memory CD45RA+ cells. This clone showed up just a few times. Its antigen remains unknown. In the source study's methods: Filtering differed because ImmunoSEQ produced junction-only sequences that carried no quality scores. This table comes from immunoSEQ multiplex PCR, and its TCRdb copy is limited to in-frame clones, with some not included. The V and J calls and clone size are taken from that table; D and trimming were inferred from the DNA. This sample carries about 2 million clones, about 95% of them seen once, and the ten largest clones take 0.9% to 1.5%. Findings and caveats of the study: Across a handful of donors, naive CD4 shared 5% to 6%, naive CD8 more than 3%, memory CD4 roughly 2.5%, memory CD8 about 0.38%. Sample collection involved blood only; tissue repertoires are likely different.

The origin of this receptor is a man aged 18 to 29 in good health. Sequencing input: naive CD8+ T cells sorted from blood.

For the CDR3, the DNA is TGTGCCAGCAGCAGCGCGGGGGAAGAAGCTTTCTTT. This translates into CASSSAGEEAFF. V is TRBV5-4 and J is TRBJ1-1; D possibly corresponds to TRBD1 (5 bases). Germline CDR1 is SGHNT and CDR2 is YYREEE (reference sequence). The CDR3 has 12 residues. The ends were cut back, 4 bases at V and 8 bases at J, with 12 bases in the middle. Full variable domain (rest looked up from reference TRBV5-4 and TRBJ1-1): ETGVTQSPTHLIKTRGQQVTLRCSSQSGHNTVSWYQQALGQGPQFIFQYYREEENGRGNFPPRFSGLQFPNYSSELNVNALELDDSALYLCASSSAGEEAFFGQGTRLTVV.